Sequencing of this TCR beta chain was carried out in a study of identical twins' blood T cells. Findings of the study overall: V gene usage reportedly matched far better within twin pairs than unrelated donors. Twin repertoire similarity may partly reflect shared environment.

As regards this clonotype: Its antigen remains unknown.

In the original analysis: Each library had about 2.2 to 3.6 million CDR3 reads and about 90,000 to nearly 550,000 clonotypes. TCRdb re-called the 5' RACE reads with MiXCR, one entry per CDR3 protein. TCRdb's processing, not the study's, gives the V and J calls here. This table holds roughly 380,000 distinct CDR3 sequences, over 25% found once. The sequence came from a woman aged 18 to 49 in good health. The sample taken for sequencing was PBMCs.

The CDR3 reads CASRRTIDYGYTF. As DNA, the CDR3 is TGTGCCAGCAGACGGACGATAGACTATGGCTACACCTTC. The V call is TRBV6-2 or TRBV6-3, the J call TRBJ1-2; no clear D. The CDR3 contains 13 residues. The germline V gene encodes CDR1 MNHEY and CDR2 SVGEGT. With 6 bases removed from V and 3 bases from J, the gap between germline ends came to 11 bases.